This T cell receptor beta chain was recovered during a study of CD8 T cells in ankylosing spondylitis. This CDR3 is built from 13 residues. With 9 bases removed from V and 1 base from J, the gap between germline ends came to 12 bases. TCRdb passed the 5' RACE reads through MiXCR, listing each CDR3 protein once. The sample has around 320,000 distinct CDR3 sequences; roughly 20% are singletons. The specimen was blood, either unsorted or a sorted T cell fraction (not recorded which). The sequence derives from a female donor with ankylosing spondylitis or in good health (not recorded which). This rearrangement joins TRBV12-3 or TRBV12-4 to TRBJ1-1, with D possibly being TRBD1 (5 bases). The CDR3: CASLTQGNTEAFF. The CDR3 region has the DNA TGTGCCAGTTTGACCCAGGGGAACACTGAAGCTTTCTTT.